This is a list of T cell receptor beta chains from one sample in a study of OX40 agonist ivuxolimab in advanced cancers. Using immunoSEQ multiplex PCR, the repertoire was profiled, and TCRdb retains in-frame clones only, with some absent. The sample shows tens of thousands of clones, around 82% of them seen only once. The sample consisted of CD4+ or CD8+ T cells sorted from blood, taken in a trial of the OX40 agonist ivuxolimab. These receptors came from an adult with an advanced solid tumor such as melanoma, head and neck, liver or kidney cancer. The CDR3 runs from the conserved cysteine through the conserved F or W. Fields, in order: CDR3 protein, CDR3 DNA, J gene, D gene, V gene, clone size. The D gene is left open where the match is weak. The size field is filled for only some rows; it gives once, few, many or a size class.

CDR3aa: CASTDQYSNQPQHF
CDR3nt: TGTGCCAGCACCGATCAATATAGCAATCAGCCCCAGCATTTT
j_gene: TRBJ1-5
d_gene: -
v_gene: TRBV28
abundance: -

CDR3aa: CASSEGKGTGHTEAFF
CDR3nt: TGTGCCAGCAGCGAGGGGAAAGGGACAGGCCACACTGAAGCTTTCTTT
j_gene: TRBJ1-1
d_gene: TRBD1
v_gene: TRBV9
abundance: -

CDR3aa: CASSIVTQGEQYF
CDR3nt: TGTGCCAGTAGTATAGTAACCCAGGGAGAGCAGTACTTC
j_gene: TRBJ2-7
d_gene: -
v_gene: TRBV19
abundance: -

CDR3aa: CASSFTGDGYTF
CDR3nt: TGCGCCAGCAGCTTCACAGGGGACGGCTACACCTTC
j_gene: TRBJ1-2
d_gene: TRBD1
v_gene: TRBV5-1
abundance: -

CDR3aa: CASSSVAGGHEQFF
CDR3nt: TGTGCCAGTAGTTCGGTAGCGGGAGGACATGAGCAGTTCTTC
j_gene: TRBJ2-1
d_gene: TRBD2
v_gene: TRBV19
abundance: once

CDR3aa: CATLRATAEAFF
CDR3nt: TGTGCCACCCTCAGGGCGACGGCTGAAGCTTTCTTT
j_gene: TRBJ1-1
d_gene: -
v_gene: TRBV28
abundance: -

CDR3aa: CASSQQGNREKLFF
CDR3nt: TGTGCCAGCAGTCAACAGGGAAATCGTGAAAAACTGTTTTTT
j_gene: TRBJ1-4
d_gene: -
v_gene: TRBV28
abundance: -

CDR3aa: CASSQDPGRGNQPQHF
CDR3nt: TGTGCCAGCAGCCAGGACCCCGGGAGGGGCAATCAGCCCCAGCATTTT
j_gene: TRBJ1-5
d_gene: -
v_gene: TRBV6-6
abundance: few

CDR3aa: CASRALEEQFF
CDR3nt: TGCGCCAGCAGGGCCCTCGAGGAGCAGTTCTTC
j_gene: TRBJ2-1
d_gene: -
v_gene: TRBV5-1
abundance: few

CDR3aa: CASSQEIDAINEKLFF
CDR3nt: TGCGCCAGCAGCCAAGAGATTGACGCGATTAATGAAAAACTGTTTTTT
j_gene: TRBJ1-4
d_gene: -
v_gene: TRBV4-3
abundance: -